This entry describes one TCR beta chain. The target of this receptor is not known. Base qualities are not at hand, and no much larger clone is one base apart. The immunoSEQ Assay, a bias-controlled multiplex PCR, was used to amplify TCRbeta CDR3 regions from genomic DNA. The study's own analysis went as follows. Within the assay, amplification of reference gene primers was used to estimate how many nucleated cells each sample contained. Sequence reads were collapsed and filtered to measure the absolute abundance of every unique TCRbeta CDR3 rearrangement. For each sample, productive Simpson clonality was calculated by taking the square root of Simpson's diversity index across productive rearrangements. The clones in this table, taken by TCRdb from immuneACCESS, are in-frame only. Not every clone is retained; where verified, under half of the shortfall comes from an unresolved V gene, and the cause of the rest is unknown. The V and J calls and the clone size are those of that table, but D and trimming were determined from the DNA. For this sample there are approximately 130,000 clones; 87% appear just once. The top ten clones comprise under 2.5% of the sample.

The data were taken from a study of blood T cell repertoires in COVID-19 (dated by TCRdb to 2018 to 2021). About the investigation overall: Samples covering the acute and convalescent phases of COVID-19 were provided by collaborators in the United States, Italy and Spain. The prospective study material was composed of cDNA or gDNA derived from T cells, B-cell-depleted T cells, or PBMCs. The dataset comprised deeply sampled blood TCRbeta repertoires from subjects exposed to, actively infected with, or recovered from COVID-19. The repertoires were released in a freely available public database intended as a resource for research on the immune response to SARS-CoV-2. The samples were drawn from two sources: the first 160 participants of the ongoing ImmuneRACE study, and approximately 1,300 subjects contributed by 6 global collaborators. Sample metadata almost always included a de-identified subject ID, COVID-19 status, age in years and sex. Where HLA class I and class II types were available, the types were taken from metadata supplied by the sample provider, not from assay-based typing.

The junction shows trimming of 7 bases on V and 4 bases on J, and the gene matches do not reach 0 bases of it. According to the germline V gene, CDR1 reads MNHEY and CDR2 reads SVGAGI. Counted from cysteine to phenylalanine, this CDR3 has 11 amino acids. Only CDR3 DNA is held: 33 bases, read in frame from base 1. The collaborating institutions used their own protocols to collect whole blood in K2EDTA tubes. Collaborator samples were shipped for TCRbeta analysis as frozen whole blood, isolated PBMCs, or DNA extracted from either sample type. Study-level results and caveats: How much clinical and demographic metadata was included differed by source and by participant, and the metadata was provided uncurated.

In this chain, TRBV6-5 is recombined with TRBJ1-1; 7 nucleotides in the junction match TRBD1. The sample was peripheral blood. The sequence was obtained from a man in his fifties or sixties with active COVID-19. The CDR3 region has the sequence CASNRGTEAFF. The DNA reads TGTGCCAGCAACAGGGGCACTGAAGCTTTCTTT.